In this sample, the clone carrying this T cell receptor beta chain turned up a few times. Its antigen is not identified. The unexposed donors gave CD4+ T cells in about 2011-2018, prior to COVID-19. Isolation of CD4+ T cells took place after approximately eleven days in culture. PBMCs were plated at roughly 2.1 million per well in IL-2-containing medium. The sample is drawn from a study of CD4 T cells in relation to SARS-CoV-2 and coronaviruses. Study as a whole: PBMCs were cultured with antigen for roughly 11 days before TCR beta sequencing. The study's findings and limits: Crossreactivity was assessed only for spike protein, not other viral proteins.

Trimming took 8 bases from V and 6 from J, leaving 19 bases between them. The germline gives CDR1 SGHNT, CDR2 YENEEA. The length of the CDR3 is 15 residues. The repertoire was sequenced with immunoSEQ multiplex PCR; TCRdb's copy has only in-frame clones and lacks some. The sample yields some 22,000 clones, around 67% seen once. The source material was CD4+ T cells from PBMCs, cultured in vitro. This clonotype originated in a human donor in good health. The chain combines TRBV11-3 with TRBJ2-2, with no clear D. Written as DNA, the CDR3 is TGTGCCAGCGGCAATCGGGCACTCGGACCCGGGGAGCTGTTTTTT. Translation gives CASGNRALGPGELFF. The full variable domain, completed using reference TRBV11-3 and TRBJ2-2, is EAGVVQSPRYKIIEKKQPVAFWCNPISGHNTLYWYLQNLGQGPELLIRYENEEAVDDSQLPKDRFSAERLKGVDSTLKIQPAELGDSAVYLCASGNRALGPGELFFGEGSRLTVL.